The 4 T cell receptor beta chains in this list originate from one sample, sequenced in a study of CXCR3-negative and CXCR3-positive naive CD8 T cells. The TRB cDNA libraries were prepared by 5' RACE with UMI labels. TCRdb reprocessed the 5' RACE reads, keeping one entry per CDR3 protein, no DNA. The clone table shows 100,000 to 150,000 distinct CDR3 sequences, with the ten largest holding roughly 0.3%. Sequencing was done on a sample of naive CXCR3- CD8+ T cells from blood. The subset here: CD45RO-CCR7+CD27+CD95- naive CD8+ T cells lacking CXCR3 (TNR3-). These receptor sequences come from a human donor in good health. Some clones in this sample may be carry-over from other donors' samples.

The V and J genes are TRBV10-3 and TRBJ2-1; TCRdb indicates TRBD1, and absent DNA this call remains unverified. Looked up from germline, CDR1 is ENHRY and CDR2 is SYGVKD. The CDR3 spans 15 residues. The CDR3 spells CAISAPGGGNNEQFF.

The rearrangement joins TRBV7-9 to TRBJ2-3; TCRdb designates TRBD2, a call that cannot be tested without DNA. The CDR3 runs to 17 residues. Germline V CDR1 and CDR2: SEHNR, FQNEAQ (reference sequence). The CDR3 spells CASVSGGLAGITDTQYF.

The CDR3 spells CSVEGTNRESYEQYF. The chain links TRBV29-1 to TRBJ2-7; TCRdb's D gene call, TRBD2, goes unchecked for lack of DNA. Germline CDR1 reads SQVTM; CDR2 reads ANQGSEA. The CDR3 consists of 15 residues.

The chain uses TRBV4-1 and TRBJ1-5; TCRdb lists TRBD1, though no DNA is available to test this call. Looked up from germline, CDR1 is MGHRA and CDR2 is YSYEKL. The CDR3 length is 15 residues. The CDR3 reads CASSRTGGSNQPQHF.